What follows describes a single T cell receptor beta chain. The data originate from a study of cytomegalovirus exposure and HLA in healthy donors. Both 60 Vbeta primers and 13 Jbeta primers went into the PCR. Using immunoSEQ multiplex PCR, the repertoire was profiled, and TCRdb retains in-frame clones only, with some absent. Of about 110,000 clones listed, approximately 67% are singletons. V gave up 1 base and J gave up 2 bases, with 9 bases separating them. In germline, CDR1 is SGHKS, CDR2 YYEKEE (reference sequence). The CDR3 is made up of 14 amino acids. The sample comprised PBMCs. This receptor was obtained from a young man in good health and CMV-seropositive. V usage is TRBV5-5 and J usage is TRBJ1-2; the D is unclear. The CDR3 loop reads CASSLILTNYGYTF. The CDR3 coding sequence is TGTGCCAGCAGCTTGATTCTGACAAACTATGGCTACACCTTC.